The 31 T cell receptor beta chains given below trace back to one sample, sequenced in a study of blood T cell repertoires in COVID-19. Using immunoSEQ multiplex PCR, the repertoire was profiled, and TCRdb retains in-frame clones only, with some absent. The sample holds 85,000 or so clones, approximately 90% seen once. Sequencing input: peripheral blood. These receptors were collected from a man in his fifties or sixties with active or convalescent COVID-19.

V gene TRBV9 combines with J gene TRBJ2-1; D ambiguous. Germline-derived CDR1 and CDR2 are SGDLS and YYNGEE. V shed 0 bases and J shed 1 base, with 8 bases lying between them. The CDR3 is 15 residues long. Here the CDR3 reads CASSVGGQSYNEQFF. For the CDR3, the DNA is TGTGCCAGCAGCGTAGGCGGCCAATCCTACAATGAGCAGTTCTTC.

This clone was observed a single time. The CDR3 sequence is CASSWGQDYYEQYF. In DNA, the CDR3 is TGTGCCAGCAGCTGGGGACAGGATTACTACGAGCAGTACTTC. The V call is TRBV11-2, the J call TRBJ2-7; 8 nucleotides agree with TRBD1. The CDR3 is 14 amino acids. Germline CDR1 SGHAT, CDR2 FQNNGV. J gave up 3 bases and V 4 bases, and 5 bases lay outside the gene matches. The full variable domain, rest sourced from reference TRBV11-2 and TRBJ2-7, is EAGVAQSPRYKIIEKRQSVAFWCNPISGHATLYWYQQILGQGPKLLIQFQNNGVVDDSQLPKDRFSAERLKGVDSTLKIQPAKLEDSAVYLCASSWGQDYYEQYFGPGTRLTVT.

The rearrangement links TRBV18 to TRBJ1-5; weak D call: TRBD1 (6 bases). This CDR3 has 15 amino acids. V lost 3 bases, J lost 5 bases, and 14 bases lay in between. Germline lookup yields CDR1 KGHSH and CDR2 LQKENI. This CDR3 reads CASSPMTGPYQPQHF. The CDR3 DNA reads TGTGCCAGCTCACCCATGACAGGACCTTATCAGCCCCAGCATTTT.

J is TRBJ1-2 and V is TRBV3-1 (or the pseudogene TRBV3-2), with D perhaps matching TRBD1 (5 bases). Germline V gene sequence: CDR1 LGHDT, CDR2 YNNKEL (reference sequence). Trimming shortened V by 1 base and J by 7 bases, and 10 bases separated the two germline ends. This CDR3 has 13 residues. The CDR3 loop reads CASSQARVSGYTF. The CDR3 region has the DNA TGTGCCAGCAGCCAAGCCAGGGTCTCTGGCTACACCTTC.

V and J are TRBV3-1 (or the pseudogene TRBV3-2) and TRBJ2-5; TRBD1 aligns across 7 bases. Germline CDR1 reads LGHDT; CDR2 reads YNNKEL (reference sequence). The CDR3 spans 14 residues. The junction had 8 bases not matched to a gene; V was cut back by 4 bases and J by 6 bases. CDR3 amino acids: CASSPRQGLQTQYF. As DNA, the CDR3 is TGTGCCAGCAGCCCCCGACAGGGTTTGCAGACCCAGTACTTC.

This clone was seen a handful of times. The rearrangement links TRBV11-2 to TRBJ1-2; D call uncertain. The ends were cut back, 4 bases at V and 5 bases at J, with 11 bases in the middle. Germline V gene lookup returns CDR1 SGHAT and CDR2 FQNNGV. The CDR3 spans 13 residues. The chain's CDR3 is CASSSLRKYGYTF. The DNA for the CDR3 is TGTGCCAGCAGCTCCCTCAGGAAATATGGCTACACCTTC.

The chain links TRBV18 to TRBJ2-5; D is possibly TRBD1 (5 bases). Germline V CDR1 and CDR2: KGHSH, LQKENI. The CDR3 totals 17 residues. Trimming pared 2 bases from V and 2 bases from J, leaving 18 bases between. CDR3 nucleotides: TGTGCCAGCTCACCATCTGCTAGACAGAGGAGTCAAGAGACCCAGTACTTC. It codes for CASSPSARQRSQETQYF.

The CDR3, as DNA: TGTGCCATCAGTGTAACGACCGGGTCAAATTCACCCCTCCACTTT. Its translation: CAISVTTGSNSPLHF. The V and J genes are TRBV10-3 and TRBJ1-6; D unclear. This CDR3 has 15 amino acids. The V gene's germline CDR1 is ENHRY and CDR2 SYGVKD. Trimming left V 4 bases short and J 7 bases short, with 14 bases between.

This clone was observed a few times. The chain recombines TRBV7-2 with TRBJ1-3, with a weak D call TRBD1 (5 bases). From germline, CDR1 is SGHTA and CDR2 FQGNSA. V was cut by 7 bases and J by 6 bases, with 16 bases left in between. This CDR3 has 14 residues. The CDR3 sequence: CASILGQGKNTIYF. The CDR3 bases are TGTGCCAGCATACTTGGCCAGGGAAAAAACACCATATATTTT.

The V and J genes are TRBV19 and TRBJ1-3; D possibly corresponds to TRBD1 (6 bases). CDR1 LNHDA and CDR2 SQIVND come from the germline V gene (reference sequence). Trimming took 8 bases from V and 4 from J, leaving 18 bases between them. The CDR3 is 15 amino acids. The CDR3 bases are TGTGCCAGTCATCCTCCAGGGGATCGAGGAAACACCATATATTTT. Protein sequence: CASHPPGDRGNTIYF. The full variable domain, with the rest looked up from reference TRBV19 and TRBJ1-3, is DGGITQSPKYLFRKEGQNVTLSCEQNLNHDAMYWYRQDPGQGLRLIYYSQIVNDFQKGDIAEGYSVSREKKESFPLTVTSAQKNPTAFYLCASHPPGDRGNTIYFGEGSWLTVV.

A single count supports this clone. The V and J genes are TRBV5-1 and TRBJ1-2, with 11 bases matching TRBD1. CDR1 and CDR2 from the germline V gene are SGHRS and YFSETQ. The CDR3 runs to 15 residues. V was clipped by 4 bases and J by 3 bases; unmatched bases: 5. CDR3 loop: CASSTRTGGDYGYTF. CDR3 DNA sequence: TGCGCCAGCAGCACACGGACAGGGGGCGACTATGGCTACACCTTC.

The chain couples TRBV19 to TRBJ2-6; no reliable D call. V shed 7 bases and J shed 0 bases, with 13 bases lying between them. CDR3 length equals 16 residues. Germline-derived CDR1 and CDR2 are LNHDA and SQIVND (reference sequence). CDR3 sequence: CASIEVPGSGANVLTF. The DNA of the CDR3 is TGTGCCAGTATTGAGGTCCCGGGCTCTGGGGCCAACGTCCTGACTTTC.

V usage is TRBV5-4 and J usage is TRBJ2-7, with TRBD2 matching 12 bases. The CDR3 length is 16 residues. Per the germline V gene, CDR1 is SGHNT and CDR2 is YYREEE (reference sequence). V shed 0 bases, J shed 4 bases, and the junction held 5 bases outside the gene matches. This CDR3 is CASSLGRTSGKYEQYF. The CDR3 DNA reads TGTGCCAGCAGCTTGGGCCGGACTAGCGGGAAATACGAGCAGTACTTC. Filled out from reference TRBV5-4 and TRBJ2-7, the complete variable domain reads ETGVTQSPTHLIKTRGQQVTLRCSSQSGHNTVSWYQQALGQGPQFIFQYYREEENGRGNFPPRFSGLQFPNYSSELNVNALELDDSALYLCASSLGRTSGKYEQYFGPGTRLTVT.

This rearrangement joins TRBV27 to TRBJ2-5, with 7 bases identical to TRBD2. The junction had 9 bases not matched to a gene; V was cut back by 7 bases and J by 1 base. The CDR3 loop spans 15 amino acids. The V gene's germline CDR1 is MNHEY and CDR2 SMNVEV (reference sequence). As DNA, the CDR3 is TGTGCCAGCAAAATGGGGGGAGGGCCCCAAGAGACCCAGTACTTC. This translates into CASKMGGGPQETQYF.

The chain joins TRBV5-1 to TRBJ2-7, with TRBD2 matching over 12 bases. CDR3 length: 15 amino acids. The junction had 8 bases not matched to a gene; V was cut back by 4 bases and J by 6 bases. Per germline, CDR1 SGHRS and CDR2 YFSETQ. CDR3 amino acids: CASSPTGLAGLEQYF. CDR3 bases: TGCGCCAGCAGCCCCACGGGACTAGCGGGCCTCGAGCAGTACTTC.

The J gene is TRBJ2-3, the V gene TRBV4-1, with 8 bases fitting TRBD2. This CDR3 spans 16 amino acids. V shed 1 base, J shed 4 bases, and the junction held 7 bases outside the gene matches. Germline V gives CDR1 MGHRA, CDR2 YSYEKL. For the CDR3, the DNA is TGCGCCAGCAGCCAAGTACTAGCGGATCCTTCAGATACGCAGTATTTT. It encodes CASSQVLADPSDTQYF.

This chain joins TRBV7-7 and TRBJ2-1; 9 bases line up with TRBD2. Per the germline V gene, CDR1 is SSHAT and CDR2 is FNYEAQ (reference sequence). Trimming cost V 5 bases and J 9 bases; bases outside gene matches: 14. The CDR3 is 16 residues long. This chain's CDR3 is CASSALGRGGLSEQFF. The CDR3 DNA reads TGTGCCAGCAGCGCCCTTGGGCGGGGGGGCCTTAGTGAGCAGTTCTTC.

V usage is TRBV18 and J usage is TRBJ1-1; 7 positions match TRBD1. Germline trimming cut 6 bases from V and 6 bases from J; bases unmatched to any gene: 10. The CDR3 is 14 amino acids. From germline, CDR1 is KGHSH and CDR2 LQKENI. The CDR3 region has the DNA TGTGCCAGCTCCCCGGGGACAGCCGAGGCTGAAGCTTTCTTT. As protein: CASSPGTAEAEAFF.

This clone was observed a few times. The chain combines TRBV7-2 with TRBJ2-1; maybe TRBD2 (5 bases). The V end was cut by 1 base, the J end by 3 bases, with 7 bases between. Germline V lookup: CDR1 SGHTA, CDR2 FQGNSA. CDR3 length: 14 amino acids. The CDR3 here is CASSLETSYNEQFF. For the CDR3, the DNA is TGTGCCAGCAGCTTAGAAACTAGCTACAATGAGCAGTTCTTC.

A single count supports this clone. The chain links TRBV11-2 to TRBJ2-6, with 7 bases aligning to TRBD2. The CDR3 covers 18 residues. J lost 0 bases, V lost 8 bases, and 13 bases had no gene match. CDR1 is SGHAT and CDR2 is FQNNGV in the germline V gene. DNA of the CDR3: TGTGCCAGCCGAACTCCAAGGGACTATTACTCTGGGGCCAACGTCCTGACTTTC. It specifies CASRTPRDYYSGANVLTF.

This chain joins TRBV5-6 and TRBJ2-1, with 13 bases aligning to TRBD2. The J segment lost 7 bases and the V segment lost 3 bases, leaving 7 bases of the junction unmatched. The CDR3 contains 16 residues. Germline CDR1 is SGHDT and CDR2 is YYEEEE. In DNA, the CDR3 is TGTGCCAGCAGCTCCAGGACTAGCGGGAGCGGGAATGAGCAGTTCTTC. Translating it yields CASSSRTSGSGNEQFF.

The chain carries TRBV7-6 and TRBJ1-4, with TRBD1 matching over 8 bases. The J segment lost 3 bases and the V segment lost 6 bases, leaving 6 bases of the junction unmatched. The germline CDR1 and CDR2 sequences are SGHVS and FNYEAQ. The CDR3 contains 15 residues. CDR3 in amino acids: CASSQTGEPNEKLFF. DNA of the CDR3: TGTGCCAGCAGTCAGACAGGGGAGCCTAATGAAAAACTGTTTTTT.

The J gene is TRBJ2-1, the V gene TRBV5-6; 12 bases align to TRBD2. Trimming removed 3 bases from V and 14 bases from J; junction bases left unmatched: 6. CDR3 length: 13 amino acids. Looked up from germline, CDR1 is SGHDT and CDR2 is YYEEEE. In DNA, the CDR3 is TGTGCCAGCAGCTACGGAACTAGCGGGAGGAAGTTCTTC. Its protein is CASSYGTSGRKFF.

J is TRBJ1-2 and V is TRBV9, with D possibly matching TRBD1 (6 bases). Germline loops: CDR1 SGDLS, CDR2 YYNGEE. Trimming removed 3 bases from V and 2 bases from J, with 14 bases in between. The CDR3 spans 15 residues. The CDR3 region is CASSAGTPSNYGYTF. The CDR3 region has the DNA TGTGCCAGCAGCGCCGGGACACCTAGCAACTATGGCTACACCTTC. The full variable domain, its missing parts supplied by reference TRBV9 and TRBJ1-2, is DSGVTQTPKHLITATGQRVTLRCSPRSGDLSVYWYQQSLDQGLQFLIQYYNGEERAKGNILERFSAQQFPDLHSELNLSSLELGDSALYFCASSAGTPSNYGYTFGSGTRLTVV.

The chain joins TRBV18 to TRBJ2-5, with 12 positions matching TRBD2. Looked up from germline, CDR1 is KGHSH and CDR2 is LQKENI. The CDR3 length is 17 residues. J was trimmed by 0 bases and V by 6 bases; bases with no gene match: 8. CDR3 region: CASSHRPSGGDQETQYF. As DNA, the CDR3 is TGTGCCAGCTCCCACCGGCCTAGCGGGGGGGACCAAGAGACCCAGTACTTC.

V usage is TRBV9 and J usage is TRBJ2-3; 8 positions match TRBD2. V gave up 4 bases and J gave up 0 bases; unmatched junction bases: 7. CDR1 and CDR2 from the germline V gene are SGDLS and YYNGEE. The CDR3 has 16 amino acids. CDR3 nucleotides: TGTGCCAGCAGCAGACCGACTAGCGCGAGCACAGATACGCAGTATTTT. Protein sequence: CASSRPTSASTDTQYF.

The chain combines TRBV6-1 with TRBJ2-3; 8 bases agree with TRBD1. CDR1 and CDR2 from the germline V gene are MNHNS and SASEGT. J gave up 2 bases and V 4 bases, and 8 bases lay outside the gene matches. CDR3 size: 16 residues. The CDR3 sequence: CASSAKRDRHTDTQYF. The CDR3 nucleotides read TGTGCCAGCAGTGCCAAAAGGGACAGGCACACAGATACGCAGTATTTT.

The gene calls are TRBV10-1 and TRBJ2-1; 11 positions agree with TRBD2. V was pared by 0 bases and J by 5 bases, with 3 bases of the junction left unmatched. The CDR3 is 16 amino acids. CDR1 and CDR2 from the germline V gene are WNHNN and SYGVQD (reference sequence). The CDR3 DNA reads as TGCGCCAGCAGTGAGTCGAGGACTAGCGGGCACAATGAGCAGTTCTTC. This translates into CASSESRTSGHNEQFF.

The V call is TRBV7-6, the J call TRBJ2-1; D perhaps matches TRBD2 (6 bases). Germline lookup yields CDR1 SGHVS and CDR2 FNYEAQ. The CDR3 is made up of 14 amino acids. The V end lost 1 base, the J end lost 13 bases, and 17 bases lay between the germline ends. In DNA form, the CDR3 reads TGTGCCAGCAGCTTAGAATTGGGGCTAGCGCACCAGTTCTTC. Translation: CASSLELGLAHQFF.

This sequence joins TRBV7-2 and TRBJ2-7, with 9 bases that match TRBD1. CDR1 is SGHTA, CDR2 FQGNSA, per germline. J was trimmed by 4 bases and V by 5 bases; bases with no gene match: 9. The CDR3 runs to 15 residues. The CDR3 here is CASSVEQGAAYEQYF. CDR3 nucleotides: TGTGCCAGCAGCGTGGAACAGGGGGCCGCATACGAGCAGTACTTC.

As regards this clone: This specimen includes other DNA sequences encoding the same CDR3. The V and J genes are TRBV19 and TRBJ2-3, with D unresolved. The CDR3 spans 12 residues. Germline V gene lookup returns CDR1 LNHDA and CDR2 SQIVND (reference sequence). Trimming took off 5 bases at V and 0 bases at J, with 3 bases between the two ends. The CDR3 sequence: CASSPSTDTQYF. The CDR3, as DNA: TGTGCCAGTAGTCCGAGCACAGATACGCAGTATTTT.